The 9 T cell receptor beta chains below all came from one sample that was sequenced in a study of blood T cell repertoires in COVID-19 (TCRdb year 2020). Libraries were built with the immunoSEQ multiplex PCR assay. TCRdb retrieved this table from immuneACCESS and kept in-frame rearrangements only. Not all clones are present; in checked studies, unresolved V genes account for under half, and no reason is known for the remainder. Recorded for this sample are approximately 200,000 clones; about 90% of them occurred a single time. Clones ranked in the top ten supply about 1.9% of the sample. Material: peripheral blood. All receptors come from a middle-aged man with active or convalescent COVID-19.

This clone was recorded once. The genes are TRBV29-1 and TRBJ1-1; D remains ambiguous. This CDR3 spans 14 amino acids. Trimming pared 6 bases from V and 1 base from J, leaving 15 bases between. From germline, CDR1 is SQVTM and CDR2 ANQGSEA. The CDR3 here is CSVVSSHGNTEAFF. CDR3 nucleotide sequence: TGCAGCGTGGTATCGAGCCACGGGAACACTGAAGCTTTCTTT.

The V gene is TRBV6-5, the J gene TRBJ2-1; the match to TRBD2 covers 8 bases. V was clipped by 8 bases and J by 3 bases; unmatched bases: 6. The CDR3 is 14 amino acids. Germline V CDR1 and CDR2: MNHEY, SVGAGI. The CDR3 DNA reads TGTGCCAGCTGGGCAAGCGGGAGCTACAATGAGCAGTTCTTC. The encoded protein is CASWASGSYNEQFF.

The chain joins TRBV7-8 to TRBJ2-6; TRBD2 is a possible D gene (5 bases). CDR3 length: 20 residues. Germline CDR1 and CDR2: SGHVS and FQNEAQ. V was cut by 1 base and J by 0 bases, with 19 bases left in between. The CDR3 nucleotides read TGTGCCAGCAGCTTAGAATTCTCCGGGGTTTTGGTCTCTGGGGCCAACGTCCTGACTTTC. Amino acids: CASSLEFSGVLVSGANVLTF.

This chain links TRBV28 with TRBJ1-2; TRBD1 might be the D (5 bases). Germline loops: CDR1 MDHEN, CDR2 SYDVKM. The CDR3 loop spans 14 amino acids. Trimming shortened V by 4 bases and J by 4 bases, and 13 bases separated the two germline ends. The CDR3 bases are TGTGCCAGCAGTTGGAGGGGCGCCGTCTATGGCTACACCTTC. It encodes CASSWRGAVYGYTF.

A word on this clone: Different DNA sequences within this sample yield the same CDR3. The V and J genes are TRBV4-2 and TRBJ2-3, with TRBD2 matching 12 bases. V shed 2 bases, J shed 1 base, and the junction held 4 bases outside the gene matches. There are 17 residues in the CDR3. Per germline, CDR1 LGHNA and CDR2 YNFKEQ. The CDR3 loop reads CASSQNLAGGGTDTQYF. The CDR3 region has the DNA TGTGCCAGCAGCCAAAACCTAGCGGGGGGGGGCACAGATACGCAGTATTTT.

This sequence joins TRBV7-9 and TRBJ2-2; D gene ambiguous. CDR3 size: 14 residues. V lost 4 bases to trimming and J lost 4 bases, with 10 bases between them. Germline V gene data show CDR1 as SEHNR and CDR2 as FQNEAQ (reference sequence). The CDR3 region has the DNA TGTGCCAGCAGCTCCTCACAGAGCACCGGGGAGCTGTTTTTT. Its protein product is CASSSSQSTGELFF.

This chain joins TRBV24-1 and TRBJ1-4; 10 bases are shared with TRBD1. Germline V CDR1 and CDR2: KGHDR, SFDVKD. The trim removed 3 bases at V and 3 bases at J, leaving 6 bases unmatched. This CDR3 is 17 amino acids long. Here the CDR3 DNA reads TGTGCCACCAGTGATGGGATGACAGGGGGCCCTAATGAAAAACTGTTTTTT. Residues: CATSDGMTGGPNEKLFF.

CDR3 residues: CASSFRGTGVSDTQYF. The CDR3 DNA is TGCGCCAGCAGCTTCCGCGGGACAGGGGTATCAGATACGCAGTATTTT. The rearrangement uses TRBV5-1 and TRBJ2-3; 10 nucleotides line up with TRBD1. The CDR3 is 16 amino acids. V was clipped by 2 bases and J by 4 bases; unmatched bases: 7. Germline V gene lookup returns CDR1 SGHRS and CDR2 YFSETQ.

This clone has just a few counts. The chain links TRBV11-2 to TRBJ2-6, with D hard to call. Germline CDR1 and CDR2: SGHAT and FQNNGV. This CDR3 is built from 13 residues. Trimming pared 3 bases from V and 3 bases from J, leaving 3 bases between. The CDR3 DNA reads TGTGCCAGCAGCTTGTATGGGGCCAACGTCCTGACTTTC. Residues: CASSLYGANVLTF.